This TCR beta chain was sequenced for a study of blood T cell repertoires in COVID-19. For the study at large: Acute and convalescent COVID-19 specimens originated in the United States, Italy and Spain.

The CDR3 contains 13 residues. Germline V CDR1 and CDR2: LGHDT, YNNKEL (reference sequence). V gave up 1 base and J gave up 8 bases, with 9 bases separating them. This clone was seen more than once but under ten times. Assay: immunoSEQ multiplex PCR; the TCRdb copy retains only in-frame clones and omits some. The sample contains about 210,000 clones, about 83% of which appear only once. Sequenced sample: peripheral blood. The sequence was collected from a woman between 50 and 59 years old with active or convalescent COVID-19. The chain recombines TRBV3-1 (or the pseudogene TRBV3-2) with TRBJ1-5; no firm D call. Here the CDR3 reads CASSQGAIKPQHF. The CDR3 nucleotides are TGTGCCAGCAGCCAAGGAGCCATCAAGCCCCAGCATTTT.